This T cell receptor beta chain was recovered during a study of beta chain features in type 1 diabetes. Study-level results: Still unanswered here is whether HLA type influences TCRB rearrangement.

Investigators reverse transcribed all isolated RNA, so they sequenced expressed TCRB transcripts. Sequencing used immunoSEQ multiplex PCR; TCRdb keeps in-frame clones, though not all of them. Here the sample spans under 400,000 clones, about 15% being singletons. This clone was picked up a small number of times. Antigen: not known. Germline V gene lookup returns CDR1 LNHDA and CDR2 SQIVND (reference sequence). Unmatched junction bases numbered 6, after V lost 8 bases and J lost 4 bases. This CDR3 is built from 15 residues. Input material: central memory CD4+ T cells from blood. The receptor was isolated from a man aged 25-40 years in good health. The chain has TRBV19 and TRBJ2-5; TRBD2 matches 14 bases. The CDR3 DNA is TGTGCCAGTGCGCGGACTAGCGGGGGGATAGAGACCCAGTACTTC. Its protein product is CASARTSGGIETQYF.